This T cell receptor beta chain is drawn from a study of blood T cell repertoires in COVID-19. Overall study context: The United States, Italy and Spain were the sources of the acute and convalescent COVID-19 samples. Sources were T cells, B-cell-depleted T cells, or PBMCs; the material itself was cDNA or gDNA.

Germline CDR1 reads SGHVS; CDR2 reads FQNEAQ. CDR3 length: 16 amino acids. V dropped 0 bases and J dropped 2 bases, with 11 bases sitting between them. Original data processing: The authors estimated nucleated cell counts from reference gene primer amplification. Produced via immunoSEQ multiplex PCR; TCRdb's table is partial and in-frame only. The V and J calls and clone size come from that table; D and trimming were worked out from the DNA. The table lists a few hundred thousand clones, more than 75% of them singletons. This TCR was recovered from a man older than 75 with acute or convalescent COVID-19. The chain recombines TRBV7-8 with TRBJ2-4; perhaps TRBD2 as D (6 bases). Specimen: peripheral blood. The DNA for the CDR3 is TGTGCCAGCAGCTTAGCGCTGGGGGGAACCAAAAACATTCAGTACTTC. This encodes CASSLALGGTKNIQYF.